These 18 T cell receptor beta chains share one sample of origin, sequenced in a study of a mutant IDH1 vaccine in newly diagnosed glioma (dated by TCRdb to the early 2020s). The label giving this sample's time point can be read as: week 47, end of study. A 20-mer mutant IDH1 peptide at 300 micrograms in Montanide made up each vaccine dose, which was injected subcutaneously together with topical imiquimod. Receptors were amplified or captured by the immunoSEQ multiplex PCR assay. Sourced from immuneACCESS, this table was stored by TCRdb with only in-frame sequences that have V and J called. A share of the clones is absent; for the studies checked, an unresolved V gene accounts for under half, and the remainder has no known explanation. The sample contains 10,000 to 15,000 clones, 70% to 80% of them found a single time. The ten largest make up around 4% of the sample. No antigen has been assigned to these receptors.

Source: PBMCs, taken from a glioma patient whose treatment included an IDH1 peptide vaccine. These receptors all come from a woman in her forties with glioma.

V is TRBV4-2 and J is TRBJ2-7; 9 nucleotides line up with TRBD1. This CDR3 has 15 amino acids. V lost 0 bases, J lost 5 bases, and 5 bases stayed unmatched. Germline CDR1 is LGHNA and CDR2 is YNFKEQ. CDR3 in amino acids: CASSQEGTGSNEQYF. The DNA of the CDR3 is TGTGCCAGCAGCCAAGAAGGGACAGGGTCTAACGAGCAGTACTTC.

The chain has TRBV6-4 and TRBJ1-1; TRBD1 aligns across 8 bases. Trimming removed 3 bases from V and 3 bases from J; junction bases left unmatched: 3. Germline CDR1 MRHNA, CDR2 SNTAGT. The CDR3 sequence is 14 residues long. The chain's CDR3 is CASSETGEDTEAFF. CDR3 in DNA: TGTGCCAGCAGTGAGACAGGGGAGGACACTGAAGCTTTCTTT.

V is TRBV27 and J is TRBJ2-3, with a possible D match to TRBD2 (6 bases). The V gene's germline CDR1 is MNHEY and CDR2 SMNVEV (reference sequence). The CDR3 length is 15 residues. V lost 5 bases and J lost 3, with 15 bases in between. CDR3 nucleotide sequence: TGTGCCAGCAGTCGGTATGGCGGGGCAACAGATACGCAGTATTTT. It translates to CASSRYGGATDTQYF.

The rearrangement joins TRBV7-9 to TRBJ2-6; 12 bases align to TRBD1. Germline V CDR1 and CDR2: SEHNR, FQNEAQ (reference sequence). J gave up 2 bases and V 7 bases, and 6 bases lay outside the gene matches. This CDR3 is built from 17 residues. This chain's CDR3 is CASNPGQGAAGANVLTF. DNA for the CDR3: TGTGCCAGCAACCCGGGACAGGGGGCAGCTGGGGCCAACGTCCTGACTTTC. Together with reference TRBV7-9 and TRBJ2-6, the CDR3 gives the full variable domain: DTGVSQNPRHKITKRGQNVTFRCDPISEHNRLYWYRQTLGQGPEFLTYFQNEAQLEKSRLLSDRFSAERPKGSFSTLEIQRTEQGDSAMYLCASNPGQGAAGANVLTFGAGSRLTVL.

The chain has TRBV10-1 and TRBJ2-4, with D hard to call. The CDR3 contains 13 residues. With 9 bases removed from V and 0 bases from J, the gap between germline ends came to 9 bases. Per the germline V gene, CDR1 is WNHNN and CDR2 is SYGVQD (reference sequence). CDR3 in DNA: TGCGCCAGAAGGTGGAAAGCCAAAAACATTCAGTACTTC. Encoded protein: CARRWKAKNIQYF.

This clone was detected a few times. This chain uses TRBV7-9 with TRBJ2-7; possibly TRBD1 or TRBD2 for D (5 bases each). CDR1 SEHNR and CDR2 FQNEAQ come from the germline V gene (reference sequence). CDR3 length equals 16 residues. Between the trimmed V and J ends, which lost 6 bases and 2 bases, there was a span of 20 bases. CDR3 in amino acids: CASSPQTPGRTYEQYF. The CDR3 DNA reads TGTGCCAGCAGTCCACAAACCCCGGGACGGACCTACGAGCAGTACTTC.

This clone turned up a few times. The rearrangement uses TRBV5-4 and TRBJ1-5; D remains ambiguous. Germline values: CDR1 SGHNT, CDR2 YYREEE (reference sequence). This CDR3 comprises 13 residues. The V gene lost 0 bases and the J gene lost 7 bases, with 8 bases spanning the gap. CDR3 DNA: TGTGCCAGCAGCTTGGGGGGAGCGCAGCCCCAGCATTTT. This gives the protein CASSLGGAQPQHF.

The chain employs TRBV6-4 and TRBJ2-5; D might be TRBD1 or TRBD2, each matching 5 bases. There are 15 residues in the CDR3. Germline V gives CDR1 MRHNA, CDR2 SNTAGT. Trimming took 6 bases from V and 2 from J, leaving 16 bases between them. The CDR3 bases are TGTGCCAGCAGCCCCTCGGGGCTAGTACAAGAGACCCAGTACTTC. Encoded protein: CASSPSGLVQETQYF.

This chain's CDR3 is CASSPDQGWNTGELFF. CDR3 nucleotide sequence: TGTGCCAGCTCACCAGACCAGGGGTGGAACACCGGGGAGCTGTTTTTT. This sequence joins TRBV18 and TRBJ2-2, with D perhaps TRBD1 (6 bases). Germline V lookup: CDR1 KGHSH, CDR2 LQKENI. The V and J ends lost 2 bases and 1 base respectively, with 11 bases between them. CDR3 size: 16 residues.

The chain carries TRBV28 and TRBJ1-5, with no clear D. Germline V gene data show CDR1 as MDHEN and CDR2 as SYDVKM. Trimming cost V 3 bases and J 2 bases, with 11 bases left between them. The CDR3 sequence is 15 residues long. The CDR3 loop is CASSLQVGGNQPQHF. Written as DNA, the CDR3 is TGTGCCAGCAGTTTGCAGGTGGGAGGCAATCAGCCCCAGCATTTT.

The genes are TRBV29-1 and TRBJ2-3, with a weak D call TRBD2 (6 bases). The length of the CDR3 is 13 residues. Trimming pared 5 bases from V and 0 bases from J, leaving 9 bases between. CDR1 SQVTM and CDR2 ANQGSEA come from the germline V gene. In DNA form, the CDR3 reads TGCAGCGTTCTTAGCGGAAGCACAGATACGCAGTATTTT. Translated: CSVLSGSTDTQYF.

J is TRBJ2-7 and V is TRBV7-6, with 8 nucleotides matching TRBD1. Trimming removed 5 bases from V and 9 bases from J; junction bases left unmatched: 15. The CDR3 length is 15 residues. Germline assignment: CDR1 SGHVS and CDR2 FNYEAQ. Here the CDR3 reads CASSPRTGPAQGQYF. The DNA of the CDR3 is TGTGCCAGCAGCCCACGGACAGGGCCAGCCCAGGGGCAGTACTTC.

This chain connects TRBV10-2 to TRBJ1-5, with 7 bases lining up with TRBD1. The CDR3 is made up of 14 amino acids. V lost 8 bases and J lost 3; bases outside the gene matches: 7. Germline lookup yields CDR1 WSHSY and CDR2 SAAADI. CDR3 bases: TGCGCCAGCTCCTCAGGGGGTCTCAATCAGCCCCAGCATTTT. Residues: CASSSGGLNQPQHF.

The chain joins TRBV7-3 to TRBJ2-5; 9 bases fit TRBD1. Germline V gene lookup returns CDR1 SGHTA and CDR2 FQGTGA. With V trimmed by 4 bases and J by 2 bases, 5 bases remained unmatched. This CDR3 has 15 residues. Here the CDR3 DNA reads TGTGCCAGCAGCTCCTGGGACAGGGTACAAGAGACCCAGTACTTC. This sequence encodes CASSSWDRVQETQYF.

This clone was detected only once. The rearrangement joins TRBV5-6 to TRBJ2-7, with TRBD2 as a possible D gene (6 bases). CDR1 is SGHDT, CDR2 YYEEEE, per germline. V was trimmed by 5 bases and J by 4 bases, leaving 19 bases between them. The CDR3 runs 15 residues. CDR3 in DNA: TGTGCCAGCAGGAGAGAGCCCGGGACTCCGTACGAGCAGTACTTC. Translating it yields CASRREPGTPYEQYF.

The chain couples TRBV4-1 to TRBJ2-6; D is perhaps TRBD1 or TRBD2 (6 bases each). The germline V gene encodes CDR1 MGHRA and CDR2 YSYEKL. The CDR3 sequence is 16 residues long. V was pared by 4 bases and J by 1 base, with 11 bases between. In DNA form, the CDR3 reads TGCGCCAGCAGCCGGGGGGACACATCTGGGGCCAACGTCCTGACTTTC. It yields the protein CASSRGDTSGANVLTF.

The chain joins TRBV5-1 to TRBJ1-1; D not resolved. Looked up from germline, CDR1 is SGHRS and CDR2 is YFSETQ. The CDR3 runs 16 residues. V shed 1 base and J shed 0 bases, with 13 bases lying between them. The CDR3 DNA reads TGCGCCAGCAGCTTGTCCTACAGCCTAATGAACACTGAAGCTTTCTTT. Protein product: CASSLSYSLMNTEAFF.

The chain combines TRBV18 with TRBJ2-1; 9 nucleotides match TRBD2. The trim removed 3 bases at V and 5 bases at J, leaving 5 bases unmatched. Germline V gene lookup returns CDR1 KGHSH and CDR2 LQKENI. This CDR3 has 15 residues. This CDR3 is CASSPLAGLDNEQFF. The DNA of the CDR3 is TGTGCCAGCTCACCGCTAGCGGGGTTGGACAATGAGCAGTTCTTC.